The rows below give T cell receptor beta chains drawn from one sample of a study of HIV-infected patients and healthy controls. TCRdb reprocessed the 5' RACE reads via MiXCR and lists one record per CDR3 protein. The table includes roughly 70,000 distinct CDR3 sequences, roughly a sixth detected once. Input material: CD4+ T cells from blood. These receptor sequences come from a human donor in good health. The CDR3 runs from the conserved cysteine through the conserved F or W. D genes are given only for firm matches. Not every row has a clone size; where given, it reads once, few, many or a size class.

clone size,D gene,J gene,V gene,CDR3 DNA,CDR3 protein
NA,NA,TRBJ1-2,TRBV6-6,TGTGCCAGCAGCCAGGAGCTGGGGGCGCCCCGGTCCGGCTACACCTTC,CASSQELGAPRSGYTF
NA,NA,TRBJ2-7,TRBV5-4,TGTGCCAGCAGCGGGCCGTCCCGGGGCCAAAACCGCGAGCAGTACTTC,CASSGPSRGQNREQYF
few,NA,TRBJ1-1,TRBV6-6,TGTGCCAGCAGCCATAGAGGTCCGATTGAAGCTTTCTTT,CASSHRGPIEAFF
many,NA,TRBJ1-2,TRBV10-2,TGCGCCAGCAGTGAGCGCCGACAGGAATACACCTTC,CASSERRQEYTF
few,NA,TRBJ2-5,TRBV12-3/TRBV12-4,TGTGCCAGCAGCGTGATTGGACAGCAAGAGACCCAGTACTTC,CASSVIGQQETQYF
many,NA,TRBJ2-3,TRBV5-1,TGCGCCAGCAGCTTGGTGATGGGCACAGATACGCAGTATTTT,CASSLVMGTDTQYF
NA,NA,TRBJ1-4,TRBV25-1,TGTGCCAGCAGTATGGCGGGACGCCGCGATGAAAAACTGTTTTTT,CASSMAGRRDEKLFF
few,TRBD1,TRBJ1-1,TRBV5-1,TGCGCCAGCAGCTTGGCACACTCCGGGACAGGGGTTACTGAAGCTTTCTTT,CASSLAHSGTGVTEAFF
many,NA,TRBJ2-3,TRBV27,TGTGCCAGCAAAATTGGGGTCGCTAGCACAGATACGCAGTATTTT,CASKIGVASTDTQYF
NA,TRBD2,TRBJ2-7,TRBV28,TGTGCCAGCGCTAAGTTCCGGGGAGGGTCGGGAGCGGGGGGAAACGAGCAGTACTTC,CASAKFRGGSGAGGNEQYF
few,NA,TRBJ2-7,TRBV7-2,TGTGCCAGCAGCTTAGCGTGGGACTCGGCTTACGAGCAGTACTTC,CASSLAWDSAYEQYF
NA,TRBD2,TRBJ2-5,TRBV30,TGTGCCTGGATGACTAGCGGGAGTGGAGAGACCCAGTACTTC,CAWMTSGSGETQYF
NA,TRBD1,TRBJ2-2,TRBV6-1,TGTGCCAGCAGTGAGGGACAGATATACACCGGGGAGCTGTTTTTT,CASSEGQIYTGELFF
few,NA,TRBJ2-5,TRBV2,TGTGCCAGCAGTGTCTCCTCCTCTCGAGGTCGTCAAGAGACCCAGTACTTC,CASSVSSSRGRQETQYF
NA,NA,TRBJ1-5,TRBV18,TGTGCCAGCTCACTCGGACAGAACCTAGGGCCCCAGCATTTT,CASSLGQNLGPQHF
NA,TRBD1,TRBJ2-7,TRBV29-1,TGCAGCGCCGCAATAGGACAGGGGCAATACGAGCAGTACTTC,CSAAIGQGQYEQYF
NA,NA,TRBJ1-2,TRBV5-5,TGTGCCAGCAGCTTGGCGATGCCGGTGGACAATGGCTATGGCTACACCTTC,CASSLAMPVDNGYGYTF
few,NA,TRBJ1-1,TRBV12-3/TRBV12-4,TGTGCCAGCAGCCAGGGAATTGAAGCTTTCTTT,CASSQGIEAFF
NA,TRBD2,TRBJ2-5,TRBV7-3,TGTGCCAGCAGCTTAGATGGCGGACTAGCGGGAGAGACCCAGTACTTC,CASSLDGGLAGETQYF
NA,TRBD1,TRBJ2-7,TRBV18,TGTGCCAGCTCCGAAGGACAGGTCTACGAGCAGTACTTC,CASSEGQVYEQYF
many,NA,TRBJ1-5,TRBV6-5,TGTGCCAGCAGTTACTCGATGGTTGGGGCAGGCGATCAGCCCCAGCATTTT,CASSYSMVGAGDQPQHF
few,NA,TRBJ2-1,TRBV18,TGTGCCAGCTCACCGGCAAGAGCGTACAATGAGCAGTTCTTC,CASSPARAYNEQFF
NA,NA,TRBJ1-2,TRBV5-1,TGCGCCAGCAGCTTGGATGAACGAGAGAACTATGGCTACACCTTC,CASSLDERENYGYTF
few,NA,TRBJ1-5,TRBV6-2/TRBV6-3,TGTGCCAGCAGTTACAGCCAGACATTTTCTAGCAATCAGCCCCAGCATTTT,CASSYSQTFSSNQPQHF
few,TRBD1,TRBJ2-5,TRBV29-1,TGCAGCGTTACATGGGGACAGAAAGAGACCCAGTACTTC,CSVTWGQKETQYF
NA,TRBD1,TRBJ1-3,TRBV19,TGTGCCAGTAGTACCTCCGGGACAGGGGGAAACACCATATATTTT,CASSTSGTGGNTIYF
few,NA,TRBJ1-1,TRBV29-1,TGCAGCGTTGAACAGGCAGGTACTGAAGCTTTCTTT,CSVEQAGTEAFF
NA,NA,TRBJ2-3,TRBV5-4,TGTGCCAGCAGCTTCTACGCACAACCTACGCAGTATTTT,CASSFYAQPTQYF
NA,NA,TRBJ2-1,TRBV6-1,TGTGCCAGCAGTGAATTTAAGTCCTCCTACAATGAGCAGTTCTTC,CASSEFKSSYNEQFF
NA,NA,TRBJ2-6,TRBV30,TGTGCCTGGAGTGCGAGGGGGCTGGGGGGCCTCTCTGGGGCCAACGTCCTGACTTTC,CAWSARGLGGLSGANVLTF
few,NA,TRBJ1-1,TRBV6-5,TGTGCCAGCGGAGTGACAGCGAACACTGAAGCTTTCTTT,CASGVTANTEAFF
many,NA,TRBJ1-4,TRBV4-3,TGCGCCAGCAGTTCTTTACAGGCCTCCTTTGCAACTAATGAAAAACTGTTTTTT,CASSSLQASFATNEKLFF
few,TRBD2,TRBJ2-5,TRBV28,TGTGCCAGCAGGGACGGGGGGGGTAGCGAAGAGACCCAGTACTTC,CASRDGGGSEETQYF
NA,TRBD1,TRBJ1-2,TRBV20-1,TGCAGTGCTAGCAGGACAGGGGTGCGGGGCTACACCTTC,CSASRTGVRGYTF
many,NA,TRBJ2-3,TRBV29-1,TGCAGCGTTGAATTGGGTGCGGGGCTCACAGATACGCAGTATTTT,CSVELGAGLTDTQYF
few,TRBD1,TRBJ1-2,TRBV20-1,TGCAGGGGGGCAGGGGGCCCCCTCCACTATGGCTACACCTTC,CRGAGGPLHYGYTF
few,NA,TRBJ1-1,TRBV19,TGTGCCAGCAATATGGGCGGGGCTGAAGCTTTCTTT,CASNMGGAEAFF
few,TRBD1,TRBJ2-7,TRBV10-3,TGTGCCATCAGTGCGAAACAACAGGGGTACGAGCAGTACTTC,CAISAKQQGYEQYF
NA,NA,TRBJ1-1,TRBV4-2,TGTGCCAGCAGCCAAGAGGCCCCAGGGTTCGGAGCTTTCTTT,CASSQEAPGFGAFF
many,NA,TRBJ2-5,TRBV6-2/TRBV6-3,TGTGCCAGCAGTTACGAGGGTGAGCCACAAGAGACCCAGTACTTC,CASSYEGEPQETQYF
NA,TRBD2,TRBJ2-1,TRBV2,TGTGCCACCGCGGGGGTCGCTAGCGGGAGGGGTGATGAGCAGTTCTTC,CATAGVASGRGDEQFF
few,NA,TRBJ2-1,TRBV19,TGTGCCAGTGCGAGGCAGGGGACTACGGATGAGCAGTTCTTC,CASARQGTTDEQFF
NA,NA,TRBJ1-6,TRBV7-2,TGTGCCAGCAGCTTAGGAGTTTCACCCCTCCACTTT,CASSLGVSPLHF
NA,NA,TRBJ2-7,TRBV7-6,TGTGCCAGCAGCCTTAAACAGGGTCCCCAGCCCCAGTACTTC,CASSLKQGPQPQYF
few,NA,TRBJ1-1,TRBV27,TGTGCCAGCAGTTTTTTGGGGGATAGGGTGGGAGTTTCTACGAACACTGAAGCTTTCTTT,CASSFLGDRVGVSTNTEAFF
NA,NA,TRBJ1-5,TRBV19,TGTGCCAGTAGTAGAACCACTGGATGGAATCAGCCCCAGCATTTT,CASSRTTGWNQPQHF